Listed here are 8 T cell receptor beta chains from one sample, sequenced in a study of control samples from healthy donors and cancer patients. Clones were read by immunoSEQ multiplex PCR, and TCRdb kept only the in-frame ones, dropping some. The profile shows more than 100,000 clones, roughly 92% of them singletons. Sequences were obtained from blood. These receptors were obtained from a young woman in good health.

CDR3 in amino acids: CASSPRGGTSTDTQYF. CDR3 DNA sequence: TGTGCCAGCTCACCACGAGGAGGAACTAGCACAGATACGCAGTATTTT. The gene calls are TRBV18 and TRBJ2-3; D is perhaps TRBD2 (5 bases). Between the trimmed V and J ends, which lost 1 base and 0 bases, there was a span of 11 bases. The V gene's germline CDR1 is KGHSH and CDR2 LQKENI. The CDR3 is made up of 16 amino acids. Together with reference TRBV18 and TRBJ2-3, the CDR3 gives the full variable domain: NAGVMQNPRHLVRRRGQEARLRCSPMKGHSHVYWYRQLPEEGLKFMVYLQKENIIDESGMPKERFSAEFPKEGPSILRIQQVVRGDSAAYFCASSPRGGTSTDTQYFGPGTRLTVL.

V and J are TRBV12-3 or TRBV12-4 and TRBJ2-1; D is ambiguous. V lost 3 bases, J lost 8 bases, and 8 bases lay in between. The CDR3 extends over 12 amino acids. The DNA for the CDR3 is TGTGCCAGCAGTTTTCTCTGGGATGAGCAGTTCTTC. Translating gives CASSFLWDEQFF.

CDR3 sequence reads: CAWSVGGITYEQYF. CDR3 nucleotides: TGTGCCTGGAGTGTTGGGGGTATTACCTACGAGCAGTACTTC. The J gene is TRBJ2-7, the V gene TRBV30; D possibly matches TRBD1 or TRBD2 (5 bases each). Germline-derived CDR1 and CDR2 are GTSNPN and SVGIG (reference sequence). The V end lost 0 bases, the J end lost 2 bases, and 11 bases lay between the germline ends. There are 14 residues in the CDR3.

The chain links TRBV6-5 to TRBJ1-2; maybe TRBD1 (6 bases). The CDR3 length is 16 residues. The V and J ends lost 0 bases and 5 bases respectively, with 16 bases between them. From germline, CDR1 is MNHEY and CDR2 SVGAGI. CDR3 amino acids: CASSYSQGPEGYGYTF. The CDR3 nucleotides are TGTGCCAGCAGTTACTCCCAGGGGCCAGAGGGGTATGGCTACACCTTC.

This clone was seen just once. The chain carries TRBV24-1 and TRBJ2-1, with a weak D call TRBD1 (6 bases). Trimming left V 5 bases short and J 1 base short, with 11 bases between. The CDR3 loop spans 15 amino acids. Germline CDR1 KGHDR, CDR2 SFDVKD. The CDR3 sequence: CATSAVQGSYNEQFF. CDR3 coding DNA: TGTGCCACCAGTGCCGTACAGGGTTCCTACAATGAGCAGTTCTTC.

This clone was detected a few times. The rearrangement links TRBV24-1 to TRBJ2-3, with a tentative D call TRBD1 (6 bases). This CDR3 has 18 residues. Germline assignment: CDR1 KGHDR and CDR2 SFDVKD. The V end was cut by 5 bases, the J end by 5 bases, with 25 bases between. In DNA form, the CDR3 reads TGTGCCACCAGTGTTCGGTTGTGGGGGCGCGGTAGTATAGATACGCAGTATTTT. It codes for CATSVRLWGRGSIDTQYF.

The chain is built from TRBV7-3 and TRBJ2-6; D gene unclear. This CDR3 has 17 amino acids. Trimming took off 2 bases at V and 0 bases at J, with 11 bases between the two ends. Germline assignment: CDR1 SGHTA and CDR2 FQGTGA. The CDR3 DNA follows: TGTGCCAGCAGCTTACTAGGGCCAACCTCTGGGGCCAACGTCCTGACTTTC. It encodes CASSLLGPTSGANVLTF.

The CDR3 region has the DNA TGTGCCAGTAGTACCCTCGCGGCCCTCGTCTATGGCTACACCTTC. This gives the protein CASSTLAALVYGYTF. The V call is TRBV19, the J call TRBJ1-2; D remains unclear. Germline values: CDR1 LNHDA, CDR2 SQIVND (reference sequence). The V gene lost 4 bases and the J gene lost 4 bases, with 16 bases spanning the gap. The CDR3 is 15 residues long.